The clone carrying this T cell receptor beta chain was seen more than once but under ten times. The source of the sample is a study of human T cells and chemical hapten exposure. About the study: The sensitizer, 2% DPC, was used on 2 cm by 2 cm of upper inner arm skin.

CDR1 DFQATT and CDR2 SNEGSKA come from the germline V gene (reference sequence). The CDR3 consists of 12 residues. V dropped 6 bases and J dropped 6 bases, with 12 bases sitting between them. The time point denotes: pre-sensitization, week 0. Documented treatment: therapeutic diphenylcyclopropenone sensitization with weekly scalp DPC. The library tagged each cDNA molecule with unique molecular identifiers. MiXCR, applied by TCRdb to the RACE reads, yields one record per CDR3 protein. Of about 77,000 distinct CDR3 sequences listed, 14% were seen once; the top ten hold approximately 4.6%. The V and J genes are TRBV20-1 and TRBJ2-1; perhaps TRBD1 as D (6 bases). The specimen comprised whole blood, sampled in connection with sensitization to the hapten diphenylcyclopropenone (DPC). The receptor's source is a woman between 45 and 65 years old with alopecia areata. Some clones in this sample may be carry-over from other donors' samples. The CDR3 DNA follows: TGCAGTGCCCACCTACAGGGCAATGAGCAGTTCTTC. This codes for CSAHLQGNEQFF.